A single sample is the source of the 18 T cell receptor beta chains below, sequenced in a study of blood T cell repertoires in COVID-19. TCRdb's copy holds only in-frame clones and misses some; the assay was immunoSEQ multiplex PCR. The sample records hundreds of thousands of clones, approximately 88% being singletons. The sequencing input was peripheral blood. All receptors derive from a woman aged 50 to 60 with COVID-19, enrolled during active disease.

This chain joins TRBV5-1 and TRBJ1-1; the D is unclear. CDR1 SGHRS and CDR2 YFSETQ come from the germline V gene. The CDR3 sequence is 13 residues long. V lost 1 base to trimming and J lost 2 bases, with 6 bases between them. The CDR3 reads CASSLQANTEAFF. Here the CDR3 DNA reads TGCGCCAGCAGCTTGCAGGCTAACACTGAAGCTTTCTTT. Filled out from reference TRBV5-1 and TRBJ1-1, the complete variable domain reads KAGVTQTPRYLIKTRGQQVTLSCSPISGHRSVSWYQQTPGQGLQFLFEYFSETQRNKGNFPGRFSGRQFSNSRSEMNVSTLELGDSALYLCASSLQANTEAFFGQGTRLTVV.

This clone was counted a single time. The chain links TRBV24-1 to TRBJ2-7, with 9 nucleotides matching TRBD2. There are 19 residues in the CDR3. Germline CDR1 is KGHDR and CDR2 is SFDVKD. J gave up 1 base and V 0 bases, and 12 bases lay outside the gene matches. Written as DNA, the CDR3 is TGTGCCACCAGTGATTTGCAGGAGCGGGGGGCGAGGAGGTCCTACGAGCAGTACTTC. Its protein product is CATSDLQERGARRSYEQYF.

The chain employs TRBV5-4 and TRBJ2-1; 12 bases agree with TRBD2. The CDR3 totals 16 residues. With V trimmed by 1 base and J by 2 bases, 1 base remained unmatched. Per germline, CDR1 SGHNT and CDR2 YYREEE (reference sequence). In DNA, the CDR3 is TGTGCCAGCAGCTTGTCTAGCGGGGGGGCCTACAATGAGCAGTTCTTC. It specifies CASSLSSGGAYNEQFF.

The gene calls are TRBV27 and TRBJ1-5; D gene uncertain. Between the trimmed V and J ends, which lost 5 bases and 9 bases, there was a span of 14 bases. Germline V lookup: CDR1 MNHEY, CDR2 SMNVEV (reference sequence). There are 13 residues in the CDR3. CDR3 in amino acids: CASSNTIGGPQHF. In nucleotides, the CDR3 is TGTGCCAGCAGTAACACCATCGGAGGGCCCCAGCATTTT.

This clone has a handful of counts. At the DNA level, this CDR3 is encoded by other sequences in the same sample as well. The genes are TRBV5-1 and TRBJ2-3, with 8 bases fitting TRBD1. Germline CDR1 SGHRS, CDR2 YFSETQ. J lost 1 base, V lost 0 bases, and 1 base had no gene match. CDR3 length: 15 residues. The CDR3 region has the DNA TGCGCCAGCAGCTTGGTGGGACAGGGCACAGATACGCAGTATTTT. Protein: CASSLVGQGTDTQYF.

V is TRBV5-1 and J is TRBJ1-6, with D tentatively TRBD1 (6 bases). This CDR3 comprises 15 residues. Trimming took 0 bases from V and 5 from J, leaving 9 bases between them. Germline CDR1 is SGHRS and CDR2 is YFSETQ. This CDR3 reads CASSLGGGDNSPLHF. The CDR3 DNA is TGCGCCAGCAGCTTGGGGGGGGGCGATAATTCACCCCTCCACTTT.

V and J are TRBV13 and TRBJ2-5; D is unclear. This CDR3 has 13 residues. CDR1 is PRHDT, CDR2 FYEKMQ, per germline (reference sequence). Trimming pared 0 bases from V and 3 bases from J, leaving 5 bases between. For the CDR3, the DNA is TGTGCCAGCAGCTTAGGGGTAGAAGAGACCCAGTACTTC. It is translated as CASSLGVEETQYF.

The rearrangement joins TRBV19 to TRBJ1-2, with D maybe TRBD1 (5 bases). Deletions cut 5 bases from V and 6 bases from J, with 25 bases between. The CDR3 runs 17 residues. CDR1 LNHDA and CDR2 SQIVND come from the germline V gene (reference sequence). The CDR3 region is CASSPSDWGDRGNGYTF. As DNA, the CDR3 is TGTGCCAGTAGTCCCTCCGATTGGGGGGATCGGGGGAATGGCTACACCTTC.

The V call is TRBV4-1, the J call TRBJ2-7; D might be TRBD1 (6 bases). In germline, CDR1 is MGHRA, CDR2 YSYEKL. Trimming removed 4 bases from V and 5 bases from J, with 21 bases in between. This CDR3 region has 16 residues. CDR3 amino acids: CASSPVGKGVGDEQYF. DNA for the CDR3: TGCGCCAGCAGCCCCGTGGGTAAGGGGGTTGGCGACGAGCAGTACTTC.

The genes are TRBV18 and TRBJ1-1; TRBD1 aligns across 8 bases. Germline V lookup: CDR1 KGHSH, CDR2 LQKENI. After removal of 4 bases from V and 3 bases from J, the junction contained 7 bases not matched to a gene. This CDR3 spans 15 amino acids. This CDR3 is CASSQGQGGDTEAFF. In nucleotides, the CDR3 is TGTGCCAGCTCACAAGGACAGGGTGGGGACACTGAAGCTTTCTTT.

This chain joins TRBV7-2 and TRBJ1-1; maybe TRBD1 (6 bases). This CDR3 spans 15 amino acids. Germline V gives CDR1 SGHTA, CDR2 FQGNSA. V lost 1 base, J lost 0 bases, and 9 bases lay in between. In DNA, the CDR3 is TGTGCCAGCAGCTTAGTCTCAGGGGTGAACACTGAAGCTTTCTTT. Its protein product is CASSLVSGVNTEAFF.

J is TRBJ1-1 and V is TRBV24-1; D is ambiguous. The ends were cut back, 9 bases at V and 7 bases at J, with 17 bases in the middle. This CDR3 has 13 amino acids. Germline assignment: CDR1 KGHDR and CDR2 SFDVKD. CDR3 loop: CATRETSNSEAFF. CDR3 sequence (DNA): TGTGCCACCCGCGAAACCTCCAATAGTGAAGCTTTCTTT.

This chain joins TRBV3-1 (or the pseudogene TRBV3-2) and TRBJ1-2, with a possible D match to TRBD1 (6 bases). Germline V gene data show CDR1 as LGHDT and CDR2 as YNNKEL (reference sequence). Trimming removed 3 bases from V and 7 bases from J, with 18 bases in between. This CDR3 has 15 amino acids. Here the CDR3 reads CASSHLNEGQAGYTF. The DNA of the CDR3 is TGTGCCAGCAGCCACCTAAACGAGGGACAAGCTGGCTACACCTTC.

The rearrangement joins TRBV4-1 to TRBJ2-3, with TRBD2 identical over 7 bases. Germline trimming cut 6 bases from V and 6 bases from J; bases unmatched to any gene: 12. This CDR3 is 15 amino acids long. From germline, CDR1 is MGHRA and CDR2 YSYEKL. CDR3 coding DNA: TGCGCCAGCAGGGGTTTTGGGGGGGTCATTGATACGCAGTATTTT. Protein: CASRGFGGVIDTQYF.

This clone was seen only once. This same CDR3 is encoded by further DNA sequences in the sample. The rearrangement links TRBV2 to TRBJ2-7; 11 nucleotides agree with TRBD2. V lost 6 bases, J lost 4 bases, and 8 bases stayed unmatched. CDR1 and CDR2 (germline): SNHLY, FYNNEI. This CDR3 comprises 15 residues. CDR3 coding DNA: TGTGCCAGCAGCGCCCTAGCGGGGGGATCTTACGAGCAGTACTTC. Its translation: CASSALAGGSYEQYF.

The chain carries TRBV11-2 and TRBJ2-1; no clear D. The CDR3 extends over 14 amino acids. CDR1 SGHAT and CDR2 FQNNGV come from the germline V gene. The germline V and J ends were trimmed by 3 bases and 5 bases, with 11 bases remaining between them. The CDR3 protein is CASSFRQFDNEQFF. In nucleotides, the CDR3 is TGTGCCAGCAGCTTCCGACAATTTGACAATGAGCAGTTCTTC.

The chain carries TRBV5-1 and TRBJ1-6, with D unclear. The V and J ends lost 4 bases and 10 bases respectively, with 18 bases between them. In germline, CDR1 is SGHRS, CDR2 YFSETQ. The CDR3 is 15 amino acids. The CDR3 DNA is TGCGCCAGCAGCGCTAGCGACGGGCCGGGGTCACCCCTCCACTTT. Its translation: CASSASDGPGSPLHF. Drawing the rest from reference TRBV5-1 and TRBJ1-6, the complete variable domain is KAGVTQTPRYLIKTRGQQVTLSCSPISGHRSVSWYQQTPGQGLQFLFEYFSETQRNKGNFPGRFSGRQFSNSRSEMNVSTLELGDSALYLCASSASDGPGSPLHFGNGTRLTVT.

The chain combines TRBV7-3 with TRBJ1-2; the D is unclear. There are 13 residues in the CDR3. Between the trimmed V and J ends, which lost 2 bases and 3 bases, there was a span of 7 bases. Per the germline V gene, CDR1 is SGHTA and CDR2 is FQGTGA. The CDR3 loop reads CASSLAPDYGYTF. In nucleotides, the CDR3 is TGTGCCAGCAGCTTAGCACCGGACTATGGCTACACCTTC.